The 17 T cell receptor beta chains below were found in one sample sequenced in a study of T cells in Graves' hyperthyroidism and ophthalmopathy. There were TCR beta CDR3 regions amplified from RNA transcripts. First-round RT-PCR with HTBI primers amplified the TCR CDR3 region. TCRdb fed the multiplex PCR reads into MiXCR, producing one record per CDR3 protein. The sample yields about 420,000 distinct CDR3 sequences, 15% to 19% seen once. Specimen: blood. The source of these receptors is a woman between 18 and 30 years old with Graves' hyperthyroidism.

This clonotype was counted many times. J is TRBJ2-5 and V is TRBV7-2, with D possibly matching TRBD2 (6 bases). The V and J ends lost 3 bases and 4 bases respectively, with 12 bases between them. CDR3 size: 14 residues. The germline CDR1 and CDR2 sequences are SGHTA and FQGNSA. The CDR3 DNA reads as TGTGCCAGCAGCTTGTGGGGAGGAGGAGAGACCCAGTACTTC. This sequence encodes CASSLWGGGETQYF.

This clonotype was seen only a few times. The genes are TRBV5-5 and TRBJ2-1, with D possibly matching TRBD2 (6 bases). The CDR3 consists of 15 residues. Germline CDR1 reads SGHKS; CDR2 reads YYEKEE (reference sequence). V lost 4 bases and J lost 7, with 18 bases in between. CDR3: CASSPNSGPWNEQFF. CDR3 nucleotides: TGTGCCAGCAGCCCCAATAGCGGTCCCTGGAATGAGCAGTTCTTC.

This clonotype was seen only a few times. The chain employs TRBV4-1 and TRBJ2-5; 8 bases map to TRBD1. Germline assignment: CDR1 MGHRA and CDR2 YSYEKL. This CDR3 has 14 residues. Unmatched junction bases numbered 3, after V lost 3 bases and J lost 3 bases. CDR3 protein: CASSHATGEETQYF. The CDR3 region has the DNA TGCGCCAGCAGCCATGCGACAGGGGAAGAGACCCAGTACTTC.

The chain has TRBV4-3 and TRBJ2-2, with 9 bases that match TRBD1. Per the germline V gene, CDR1 is LGHNA and CDR2 is YSLEER. CDR3 length: 19 residues. Germline trimming cut 0 bases from V and 1 base from J; bases unmatched to any gene: 9. In nucleotides, the CDR3 is TGCGCCAGCAGCCAAGATTCCTGGACAGGGGCCGGGAACACCGGGGAGCTGTTTTTT. Its translation is CASSQDSWTGAGNTGELFF.

The chain combines TRBV20-1 with TRBJ2-1; either TRBD1 or TRBD2 may supply D (6 bases each). Germline CDR1 DFQATT, CDR2 SNEGSKA (reference sequence). V was cut by 6 bases and J by 10 bases, with 25 bases left in between. This CDR3 is built from 15 residues. The CDR3 bases are TGCAGTGCAGGAGCAGGGGAGGTTCTAGGCAAAGAGCAGTTCTTC. This sequence encodes CSAGAGEVLGKEQFF.

This clonotype was detected ten times or more. The chain has TRBV20-1 and TRBJ2-1; D remains unclear. The CDR3 covers 14 residues. V shed 1 base and J shed 4 bases, with 11 bases lying between them. CDR1 and CDR2 (germline): DFQATT, SNEGSKA (reference sequence). This chain's CDR3 is CSARVPVSYNEQFF. The CDR3 DNA sequence: TGCAGTGCTAGAGTTCCAGTAAGTTACAATGAGCAGTTCTTC.

This clonotype came up many times. The chain employs TRBV11-2 and TRBJ2-7; 15 nucleotides match TRBD2. J gave up 1 base and V 2 bases, and 6 bases lay outside the gene matches. Germline CDR1 SGHAT, CDR2 FQNNGV. The CDR3 loop spans 18 amino acids. The CDR3 loop is CASSLTPGLAGGSYEQYF. The CDR3 coding sequence is TGTGCCAGCAGCTTAACCCCGGGACTAGCGGGGGGATCCTACGAGCAGTACTTC.

This chain connects TRBV4-1 to TRBJ1-2; a weak D match, TRBD1 (6 bases). V lost 0 bases, J lost 8 bases, and 19 bases lay in between. This CDR3 is 16 amino acids long. From germline, CDR1 is MGHRA and CDR2 YSYEKL. CDR3 residues: CASSQDDTGGPRGYTF. DNA for the CDR3: TGCGCCAGCAGCCAAGATGATACGGGGGGCCCCAGGGGCTACACCTTC.

The chain employs TRBV20-1 and TRBJ2-3; 13 nucleotides align to TRBD2. The germline V gene encodes CDR1 DFQATT and CDR2 SNEGSKA (reference sequence). The CDR3 length is 17 residues. V was clipped by 6 bases and J by 1 base; unmatched bases: 10. CDR3 loop: CSAWTSGSKGGTDTQYF. In DNA form, the CDR3 reads TGCAGTGCGTGGACTAGCGGGAGTAAGGGAGGCACAGATACGCAGTATTTT.

This clonotype was observed at least ten times. The V and J genes are TRBV28 and TRBJ2-7; weak D call: TRBD2 (6 bases). This CDR3 has 13 residues. CDR1 is MDHEN and CDR2 is SYDVKM in the germline V gene. CDR3 amino acids: CGSGTLSSYEQYF. CDR3 sequence (DNA): TGTGGCTCCGGGACTTTAAGCTCCTACGAGCAGTACTTC.

The table lists this clonotype with many counts. The gene calls are TRBV12-3 or TRBV12-4 and TRBJ2-1, with unresolved D. V was shortened by 3 bases and J by 5 bases, with 8 bases between the two germline ends. The length of the CDR3 is 13 residues. DNA of the CDR3: TGTGCCAGCAGTTTTACCCCCCACAATGAGCAGTTCTTC. Translation gives CASSFTPHNEQFF.

Many counts were recorded for this clonotype. V usage is TRBV20-1 and J usage is TRBJ2-2; 9 nucleotides agree with TRBD1. Per germline, CDR1 DFQATT and CDR2 SNEGSKA (reference sequence). V gave up 6 bases and J gave up 6 bases; unmatched junction bases: 8. The CDR3 is 14 residues long. CDR3 sequence (DNA): TGCAGTGCCAGAACAGGGGGCGATGCCGGGGAGCTGTTTTTT. The encoded protein is CSARTGGDAGELFF.

This chain links TRBV9 with TRBJ1-2; D unresolved. Germline CDR1 SGDLS, CDR2 YYNGEE. The CDR3 covers 12 residues. Trimming took off 2 bases at V and 6 bases at J, with 8 bases between the two ends. CDR3 amino acids: CASSVGVHGYTF. CDR3 DNA: TGTGCCAGCAGCGTCGGGGTCCATGGCTACACCTTC. Using reference TRBV9 and TRBJ1-2 for the parts outside the CDR3, the full variable domain is DSGVTQTPKHLITATGQRVTLRCSPRSGDLSVYWYQQSLDQGLQFLIQYYNGEERAKGNILERFSAQQFPDLHSELNLSSLELGDSALYFCASSVGVHGYTFGSGTRLTVV.

This clonotype appeared many times. CDR3 residues: CSARDRSLTDTQYF. CDR3 nucleotides: TGCAGTGCTAGGGACAGGAGTCTCACAGATACGCAGTATTTT. The chain carries TRBV20-1 and TRBJ2-3; 7 nucleotides align to TRBD1. J gave up 2 bases and V 3 bases, and 5 bases lay outside the gene matches. The CDR3 totals 14 residues. Germline V gene lookup returns CDR1 DFQATT and CDR2 SNEGSKA (reference sequence).

This sequence joins TRBV3-1 and TRBJ2-5; TRBD2 agrees at 12 bases. From germline, CDR1 is LGHDT and CDR2 YNNKEL (reference sequence). The V gene end was trimmed by 1 base and the J gene end by 9 bases; junction bases not matched to a gene: 12. The CDR3 contains 17 residues. CDR3 region: CASSQGSSGRAVRAQYF. The CDR3 region has the DNA TGTGCCAGCAGCCAAGGTTCTAGCGGGAGGGCGGTAAGAGCCCAGTACTTC.

This clonotype showed up just a few times. The chain joins TRBV6-1 to TRBJ1-5, with D hard to call. The length of the CDR3 is 15 residues. Trimming cost V 1 base and J 6 bases, with 13 bases left between them. The germline CDR1 and CDR2 sequences are MNHNS and SASEGT. DNA for the CDR3: TGTGCCAGCAGTGAAGAATTCGGAGGATCTCAGCCCCAGCATTTT. It encodes CASSEEFGGSQPQHF.

This clonotype was recorded a few times. The gene calls are TRBV7-9 and TRBJ1-5; D is uncertain. CDR1 is SEHNR, CDR2 FQNEAQ, per germline (reference sequence). V was shortened by 0 bases and J by 4 bases, with 7 bases between the two germline ends. There are 14 residues in the CDR3. The CDR3 reads CASSLAQPNQPQHF. CDR3 DNA sequence: TGTGCCAGCAGCTTAGCTCAGCCTAATCAGCCCCAGCATTTT.